This passage covers 9 T cell receptor beta chains from one sample sequenced in a study of regulatory T cells in long-lasting Graves disease. iRepertoire HTBI primers and Arm-PCR of CDR3 regions built TCR beta libraries. Via MiXCR, TCRdb re-called the multiplex PCR reads, giving one row per CDR3 protein. The sample holds fewer than 350,000 distinct CDR3 sequences, 15% to 20% seen once. This sample's time point: newly diagnosed GD, antithyroid drugs for less than 3 months. From PBMCs, RNA was extracted and then used to make the TCR library. The sample in question was peripheral blood mononuclear cells (PBMCs), obtained at new diagnosis, from a patient treated with antithyroid drugs. These receptor sequences come from a female donor with Graves disease.

In regard to this clonotype: It is likely a read error: a sequence one base away is far more abundant. The chain recombines TRBV6-9 with TRBJ2-4; D is tentatively TRBD1 or TRBD2 (5 bases each). CDR1 MNHGY and CDR2 SVAAGI come from the germline V gene. The CDR3 extends over 20 amino acids. CDR3 protein: CASSLPFQSPEWGSKNIQHF. DNA for the CDR3: TGTGCCAGCAGTTTACCCTTCCAGTCACCAGAGTGGGGGTCCAAAAACATTCAGCACTTC.

The chain uses TRBV20-1 and TRBJ2-7; 8 bases line up with TRBD1. The V gene's germline CDR1 is DFQATT and CDR2 SNEGSKA (reference sequence). J gave up 2 bases and V 8 bases, and 14 bases lay outside the gene matches. The CDR3 has 15 residues. The CDR3 is CSPQVRTGLTYEQYF. The CDR3 DNA reads as TGCAGTCCTCAGGTCCGGACAGGGCTCACCTACGAGCAGTACTTC.

This clonotype was detected only a few times. A much larger clone differs from this one at a single base, so this may be a read error. The chain is built from TRBV12-3 or TRBV12-4 and TRBJ1-4; the D is unclear. There are 14 residues in the CDR3. Here the CDR3 reads CASSLFESNGKLFF. In nucleotides, the CDR3 is TGTGCCAGCAGTTTATTTGAATCTAATGGAAAACTGTTTTTT.

The J gene is TRBJ2-1, the V gene TRBV2; 10 nucleotides align to TRBD2. This CDR3 comprises 15 residues. From germline, CDR1 is SNHLY and CDR2 FYNNEI. Trimming took 6 bases from V and 4 from J; bases not matched to a gene: 6. The CDR3, as DNA: TGTGCCAGCAGGACGGGACTAGCGACTTACAATGAGCAGTTCTTC. This sequence encodes CASRTGLATYNEQFF.

This clonotype has a count of ten or more. This rearrangement joins TRBV6-5 to TRBJ1-1; D remains unclear. The CDR3 loop spans 14 amino acids. Between the trimmed V and J ends, which lost 3 bases and 1 base, there was a span of 9 bases. Germline V CDR1 and CDR2: MNHEY, SVGAGI. The CDR3 nucleotides are TGTGCCAGCAGTTATTCTGAATGGAACACTGAAGCTTTCTTT. Translation: CASSYSEWNTEAFF.

Details on this clonotype: A much larger clonotype is one base distant, so this may be a read error. The rearrangement uses TRBV20-1 and TRBJ2-5; D call uncertain. V gave up 6 bases and J gave up 2 bases, with 13 bases separating them. CDR1 is DFQATT and CDR2 is SNEGSKA in the germline V gene (reference sequence). The CDR3 consists of 13 residues. CDR3 sequence reads: CSAGPTGQETQYF. The CDR3 DNA sequence: TGCAGTGCCGGACCGACTGGTCAAGAGACCCAGTACTTC.

This clonotype was recorded many times. The chain couples TRBV2 to TRBJ1-5; 8 bases are a match to TRBD1. V shed 7 bases and J 2 bases; nucleotides not matched to a gene: 7. This CDR3 spans 15 amino acids. Germline CDR1 SNHLY, CDR2 FYNNEI. CDR3 sequence (DNA): TGTGCCAGCAACATACAGGGGGAACGCAATCAGCCCCAGCATTTT. Its translation: CASNIQGERNQPQHF. The variable domain in full, completed from reference TRBV2 and TRBJ1-5, reads EPEVTQTPSHQVTQMGQEVILRCVPISNHLYFYWYRQILGQKVEFLVSFYNNEISEKSEIFDDQFSVERPDGSNFTLKIRSTKLEDSAMYFCASNIQGERNQPQHFGDGTRLSIL.

This clonotype was observed at least ten times. The chain couples TRBV27 to TRBJ2-3, with D unclear. CDR1 and CDR2 from the germline V gene are MNHEY and SMNVEV (reference sequence). The CDR3 is made up of 15 amino acids. The V gene lost 5 bases and the J gene lost 1 base, with 13 bases spanning the gap. CDR3 region: CASSRIGPRTDTQYF. The CDR3 nucleotides read TGTGCCAGCAGTCGAATCGGGCCACGCACAGATACGCAGTATTTT.

This clonotype came up many times. The chain has TRBV6-2 or TRBV6-3 and TRBJ2-7; 7 nucleotides align to TRBD2. V was pared by 6 bases and J by 7 bases, with 9 bases of the junction left unmatched. The CDR3 loop spans 13 amino acids. Per germline, CDR1 MNHEY and CDR2 SVGEGT. This chain's CDR3 is CASSPGTNREQYF. As DNA, the CDR3 is TGTGCCAGCAGCCCAGGGACTAATCGGGAGCAGTACTTC.